These 29 T cell receptor beta chains share one sample of origin, sequenced in a study of blood T cell repertoires in COVID-19. Here immunoSEQ multiplex PCR was the method, and the copy in TCRdb shows in-frame clones only, minus some. The sample has about 73,000 clones, roughly nine tenths seen once. Source material: peripheral blood. The receptors were sampled from a man older than 75 with acute or convalescent COVID-19.

The chain uses TRBV29-1 and TRBJ1-4, with a tentative D call TRBD1 (5 bases). V was shortened by 7 bases and J by 0 bases, with 12 bases between the two germline ends. The germline V gene has CDR1 SQVTM and CDR2 ANQGSEA. The CDR3 spans 14 residues. The CDR3 region is CSALPGTTNEKLFF. CDR3 nucleotide sequence: TGCAGCGCCTTACCAGGGACAACTAATGAAAAACTGTTTTTT.

The rearrangement joins TRBV5-1 to TRBJ1-2; a possible D gene is TRBD1 (6 bases). The CDR3 is made up of 15 amino acids. The germline gives CDR1 SGHRS, CDR2 YFSETQ. Deletions cut 0 bases from V and 7 bases from J, with 16 bases between. The CDR3 loop reads CASSLGGRGLSGYTF. CDR3 DNA: TGCGCCAGCAGCTTGGGAGGCAGGGGCCTCTCTGGCTACACCTTC.

CDR3 coding DNA: TGTGCCAGAAGCTTCAAGATAACGCAGGGGTACCACCACACTGAAGCTTTCTTT. Amino acid sequence: CARSFKITQGYHHTEAFF. The genes are TRBV5-3 and TRBJ1-1; D may be TRBD1 (6 bases). TRBV5-3 is sorted into the ORF group, with uncertain function. V gave up 2 bases and J gave up 3 bases, with 23 bases separating them. The CDR3 is made up of 18 amino acids.

The CDR3 DNA is TGTGCCAGCAGCCAAGGCAGACAGTACTCTGGTGAAAAACTGTTTTTT. Residues: CASSQGRQYSGEKLFF. The chain has TRBV3-1 (or the pseudogene TRBV3-2) and TRBJ1-4; maybe TRBD1 (5 bases). Trimming left V 1 base short and J 7 bases short, with 16 bases between. Germline V gives CDR1 LGHDT, CDR2 YNNKEL (reference sequence). The CDR3 contains 16 residues.

The chain is built from TRBV11-3 and TRBJ2-1, with 8 bases matching TRBD1. Germline-derived CDR1 and CDR2 are SGHNT and YENEEA. V shed 0 bases, J shed 7 bases, and the junction held 8 bases outside the gene matches. The CDR3 totals 16 residues. The CDR3 DNA reads TGTGCCAGCAGCTTAGAGGCAGGGGGCGCGGGGAATGAGCAGTTCTTC. This codes for CASSLEAGGAGNEQFF.

The chain joins TRBV7-3 to TRBJ2-2; 12 bases line up with TRBD2. The CDR3 has 20 residues. The germline gives CDR1 SGHTA, CDR2 FQGTGA. Trimming removed 4 bases from V and 5 bases from J; junction bases left unmatched: 17. The DNA of the CDR3 is TGTGCCAGCAGCTCCACCCTCCCTCTAGCGGGGGGGCGAGGAACCGGGGAGCTGTTTTTT. This gives the protein CASSSTLPLAGGRGTGELFF.

The chain carries TRBV7-8 and TRBJ1-1; 8 bases map to TRBD1. This CDR3 spans 15 amino acids. The trim removed 8 bases at V and 1 base at J, leaving 9 bases unmatched. Germline CDR1 is SGHVS and CDR2 is FQNEAQ. CDR3 residues: CASSFSGTGNTEAFF. CDR3 DNA: TGTGCCAGCTCGTTTTCCGGGACAGGGAACACTGAAGCTTTCTTT.

V is TRBV29-1 and J is TRBJ2-7; possible D gene TRBD2, 5 bases. V was trimmed by 6 bases and J by 7 bases, leaving 25 bases between them. The CDR3 has 15 amino acids. Germline V lookup: CDR1 SQVTM, CDR2 ANQGSEA. This CDR3 reads CSVGEVGSQAREQYF. The DNA of the CDR3 is TGCAGCGTGGGTGAGGTAGGGAGTCAGGCGCGGGAGCAGTACTTC.

This clone showed up just a few times. The chain recombines TRBV10-3 with TRBJ2-7, with D possibly being TRBD2 (5 bases). From germline, CDR1 is ENHRY and CDR2 SYGVKD. The V end was cut by 0 bases, the J end by 3 bases, with 18 bases between. CDR3 size: 17 residues. The CDR3 DNA sequence: TGTGCCATCAGTGAGTCAGGAACAATCCTCCGGGGCTACGAGCAGTACTTC. This codes for CAISESGTILRGYEQYF.

The rearrangement links TRBV4-1 to TRBJ2-3, with 8 bases that match TRBD1. The junction had 11 bases not matched to a gene; V was cut back by 3 bases and J by 6 bases. Germline CDR1 is MGHRA and CDR2 is YSYEKL. This CDR3 has 16 amino acids. CDR3: CASSQVGTGSSDTQYF. In nucleotides, the CDR3 is TGCGCCAGCAGCCAGGTCGGGACAGGTTCCAGCGATACGCAGTATTTT.

This rearrangement joins TRBV11-2 to TRBJ2-5, with a weak D call TRBD2 (6 bases). This CDR3 spans 14 amino acids. Germline CDR1 and CDR2: SGHAT and FQNNGV. Deletions cut 4 bases from V and 5 bases from J, with 14 bases between. CDR3 amino acids: CASSSGLGTETQYF. CDR3 nucleotide sequence: TGTGCCAGCAGCTCGGGACTGGGTACGGAGACCCAGTACTTC.

This chain joins TRBV12-3 or TRBV12-4 and TRBJ1-1; D unresolved. V lost 10 bases and J 0 bases, leaving 12 bases between the germline ends. This CDR3 region has 13 residues. The CDR3 DNA reads TGTGCCACCCGAAGGAGCCTGAACACTGAAGCTTTCTTT. Translating it yields CATRRSLNTEAFF.

This clone has just a few counts. The chain links TRBV7-6 to TRBJ2-1, with D maybe TRBD1 (7 bases). V was cut by 2 bases and J by 2 bases, with 22 bases left in between. The CDR3 length is 19 residues. Germline V gene sequence: CDR1 SGHVS, CDR2 FNYEAQ. CDR3 bases: TGTGCCAGCAGCTTACGTGAGGCGGGCCAGGGGGGCACCTACAATGAGCAGTTCTTC. As protein: CASSLREAGQGGTYNEQFF.

The chain joins TRBV27 to TRBJ1-5, with a weak D call TRBD1 (6 bases). This CDR3 has 14 amino acids. Germline CDR1 is MNHEY and CDR2 is SMNVEV (reference sequence). Trimming stripped 3 bases from V and 4 bases from J, with 10 bases between. Written as DNA, the CDR3 is TGTGCCAGCAGTTTGTCTACAGGGAATCAGCCCCAGCATTTT. This encodes CASSLSTGNQPQHF.

The chain links TRBV18 to TRBJ1-1; unclear D gene. CDR1 is KGHSH, CDR2 LQKENI, per germline. The CDR3 extends over 13 amino acids. V gave up 3 bases and J gave up 0 bases, with 5 bases separating them. The CDR3 spells CASSPPMNTEAFF. The CDR3, as DNA: TGTGCCAGCTCACCGCCTATGAACACTGAAGCTTTCTTT. Combining the CDR3 with reference TRBV18 and TRBJ1-1 gives the whole variable domain NAGVMQNPRHLVRRRGQEARLRCSPMKGHSHVYWYRQLPEEGLKFMVYLQKENIIDESGMPKERFSAEFPKEGPSILRIQQVVRGDSAAYFCASSPPMNTEAFFGQGTRLTVV.

This chain links TRBV2 with TRBJ2-7; tentative D call: TRBD1 (6 bases). V gave up 2 bases and J gave up 0 bases, with 11 bases separating them. The CDR3 is made up of 15 amino acids. The V gene's germline CDR1 is SNHLY and CDR2 FYNNEI. The CDR3 here is CASSETGSVSYEQYF. DNA for the CDR3: TGTGCCAGCAGTGAAACAGGGTCGGTCTCCTACGAGCAGTACTTC.

The chain combines TRBV27 with TRBJ2-2; D is unclear. This CDR3 is built from 14 residues. CDR1 MNHEY and CDR2 SMNVEV come from the germline V gene (reference sequence). The V and J ends lost 5 bases and 8 bases respectively, with 15 bases between them. This CDR3 reads CASSRRIGTGELFF. The CDR3 bases are TGTGCCAGCAGTCGCAGGATAGGCACGGGGGAGCTGTTTTTT.

This chain links TRBV19 with TRBJ2-3; a weak D match, TRBD2 (5 bases). Germline V gene data show CDR1 as LNHDA and CDR2 as SQIVND (reference sequence). CDR3 length: 15 amino acids. The V end lost 4 bases, the J end lost 3 bases, and 14 bases lay between the germline ends. CDR3 residues: CASSTGFTGTDTQYF. CDR3 bases: TGTGCCAGTAGTACGGGATTTACTGGGACAGATACGCAGTATTTT.

The genes are TRBV2 and TRBJ1-5; TRBD1 might be the D (5 bases). V was cut by 8 bases and J by 2 bases, with 16 bases left in between. Germline V gene sequence: CDR1 SNHLY, CDR2 FYNNEI. There are 15 residues in the CDR3. CDR3 nucleotides: TGTGCCAGCGTCAGGGAAAAAGTCGGCAATCAGCCCCAGCATTTT. It translates to CASVREKVGNQPQHF.

This rearrangement joins TRBV2 to TRBJ2-7; 7 positions agree with TRBD1. The length of the CDR3 is 15 residues. The V and J ends lost 3 bases and 0 bases, in that order; junction bases with no gene match: 5. CDR1 is SNHLY, CDR2 FYNNEI, per germline. CDR3 residues: CASSEVGQSSYEQYF. CDR3 DNA: TGTGCCAGCAGTGAGGTGGGACAGAGCTCCTACGAGCAGTACTTC. The whole variable domain, filled in from reference TRBV2 and TRBJ2-7, reads EPEVTQTPSHQVTQMGQEVILRCVPISNHLYFYWYRQILGQKVEFLVSFYNNEISEKSEIFDDQFSVERPDGSNFTLKIRSTKLEDSAMYFCASSEVGQSSYEQYFGPGTRLTVT.

V usage is TRBV4-1 and J usage is TRBJ1-5; TRBD1 aligns across 7 bases. The J segment lost 12 bases and the V segment lost 6 bases, leaving 11 bases of the junction unmatched. Germline-derived CDR1 and CDR2 are MGHRA and YSYEKL. CDR3 length: 13 amino acids. The chain's CDR3 is CASSPMPGGSQHF. CDR3 in DNA: TGCGCCAGCAGTCCTATGCCAGGGGGGAGCCAGCATTTT.

The chain recombines TRBV30 with TRBJ1-3; 7 nucleotides match TRBD1. Germline loops: CDR1 GTSNPN, CDR2 SVGIG (reference sequence). The CDR3 spans 13 residues. J was trimmed by 5 bases and V by 5 bases; bases with no gene match: 6. The CDR3: CAWDAGGRNTIYF. The CDR3 DNA reads TGTGCCTGGGACGCAGGGGGGAGAAACACCATATATTTT.

The chain is built from TRBV9 and TRBJ2-5, with D perhaps matching TRBD1 (6 bases). Germline V gene data show CDR1 as SGDLS and CDR2 as YYNGEE. The CDR3 spans 14 residues. The V gene lost 3 bases and the J gene lost 1 base, with 10 bases spanning the gap. CDR3: CASSAWDTQETQYF. For the CDR3, the DNA is TGTGCCAGCAGCGCCTGGGACACCCAAGAGACCCAGTACTTC.

This chain links TRBV7-9 with TRBJ1-3; TRBD1 matches 9 bases. The germline V gene has CDR1 SEHNR and CDR2 FQNEAQ (reference sequence). The V and J ends lost 5 bases and 4 bases, in that order; junction bases with no gene match: 9. CDR3 length: 16 amino acids. This CDR3 reads CASSTQYRGRGNTIYF. CDR3 coding DNA: TGTGCCAGCAGCACCCAATACAGGGGGCGAGGAAACACCATATATTTT.

The rearrangement links TRBV15 to TRBJ2-1; D remains unclear. There are 15 residues in the CDR3. CDR1 and CDR2 (germline): LNHNV, YYDKDF (reference sequence). Trimming removed 2 bases at V and 0 bases at J, with 8 bases between. Written as DNA, the CDR3 is TGTGCCACCAGCAGACCGAGCGCCTCCTACAATGAGCAGTTCTTC. Protein product: CATSRPSASYNEQFF.

The chain links TRBV5-6 to TRBJ1-1; 8 bases line up with TRBD1. The junction had 9 bases not matched to a gene; V was cut back by 4 bases and J by 4 bases. This CDR3 has 15 residues. The germline V gene has CDR1 SGHDT and CDR2 YYEEEE. The CDR3 nucleotides are TGTGCCAGCAGCCTAAAGGACAGGGCGGGCACTGAAGCTTTCTTT. Translated, it gives CASSLKDRAGTEAFF.

The rearrangement joins TRBV7-2 to TRBJ2-3, with 7 nucleotides matching TRBD1. Trimming took 5 bases from V and 6 from J; bases not matched to a gene: 8. The CDR3 sequence is 14 residues long. Looked up from germline, CDR1 is SGHTA and CDR2 is FQGNSA. CDR3 amino acids: CASSVMTGPDTQYF. The CDR3, as DNA: TGTGCCAGCAGCGTAATGACAGGGCCCGATACGCAGTATTTT.

In this sample, this clone turned up once. V is TRBV5-6 and J is TRBJ2-1; the D gene is possibly TRBD2 (6 bases). Germline CDR1 and CDR2: SGHDT and YYEEEE. This CDR3 has 14 amino acids. Trimming left V 0 bases short and J 7 bases short, with 11 bases between. In DNA, the CDR3 is TGTGCCAGCAGCTTGGTTGCGGGGATTAATGAGCAGTTCTTC. This encodes CASSLVAGINEQFF.

V usage is TRBV4-1 and J usage is TRBJ2-3; 9 nucleotides align to TRBD2. The junction had 14 bases not matched to a gene; V was cut back by 6 bases and J by 4 bases. From germline, CDR1 is MGHRA and CDR2 YSYEKL. This CDR3 spans 17 amino acids. In DNA form, the CDR3 reads TGCGCCAGCAGGCCAACCCCCAGCGGGGGGAAGGCAGATACGCAGTATTTT. Amino acids: CASRPTPSGGKADTQYF.